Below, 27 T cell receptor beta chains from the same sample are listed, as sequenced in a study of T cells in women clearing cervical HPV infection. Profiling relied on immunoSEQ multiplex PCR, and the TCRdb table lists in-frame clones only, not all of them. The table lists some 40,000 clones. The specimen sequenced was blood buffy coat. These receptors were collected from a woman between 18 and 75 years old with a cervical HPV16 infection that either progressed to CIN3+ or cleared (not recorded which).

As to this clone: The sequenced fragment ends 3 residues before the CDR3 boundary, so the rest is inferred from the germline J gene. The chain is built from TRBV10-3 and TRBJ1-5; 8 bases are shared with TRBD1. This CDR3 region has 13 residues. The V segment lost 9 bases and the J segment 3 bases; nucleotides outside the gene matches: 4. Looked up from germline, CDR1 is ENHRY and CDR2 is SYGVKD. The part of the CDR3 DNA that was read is TGTGCCATTGGACAGGGTAACAATCAGCCC. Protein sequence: CAIGQGNNQP. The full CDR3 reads CAIGQGNNQPQHF.

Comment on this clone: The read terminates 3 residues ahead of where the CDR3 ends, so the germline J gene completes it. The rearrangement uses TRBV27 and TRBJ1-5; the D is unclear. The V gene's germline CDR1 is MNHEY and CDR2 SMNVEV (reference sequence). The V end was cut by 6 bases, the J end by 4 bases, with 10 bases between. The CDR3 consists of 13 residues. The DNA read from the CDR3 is TGTGCCAGCAGCATTCGGGGAAATCAGCCC. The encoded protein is CASSIRGNQP. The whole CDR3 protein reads CASSIRGNQPQHF.

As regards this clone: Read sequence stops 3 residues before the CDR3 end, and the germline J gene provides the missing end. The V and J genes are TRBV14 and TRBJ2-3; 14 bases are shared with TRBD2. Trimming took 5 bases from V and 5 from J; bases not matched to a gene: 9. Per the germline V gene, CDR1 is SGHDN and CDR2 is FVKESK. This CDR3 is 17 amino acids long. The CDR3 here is CASSAGTSGGEEDTQYF. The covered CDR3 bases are TGTGCCAGCAGCGCAGGGACTAGCGGGGGAGAGGAAGATACG. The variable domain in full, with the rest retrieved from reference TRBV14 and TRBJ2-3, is EAGVTQFPSHSVIEKGQTVTLRCDPISGHDNLYWYRRVMGKEIKFLLHFVKESKQDESGMPNNRFLAERTGGTYSTLKVQPAELEDSGVYFCASSAGTSGGEEDTQYFGPGTRLTVL.

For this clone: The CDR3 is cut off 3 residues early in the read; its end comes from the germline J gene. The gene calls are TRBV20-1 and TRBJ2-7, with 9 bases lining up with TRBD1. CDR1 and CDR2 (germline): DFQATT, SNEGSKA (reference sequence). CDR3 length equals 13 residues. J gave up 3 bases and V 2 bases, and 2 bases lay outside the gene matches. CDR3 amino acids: CSARRDRDYEQYF. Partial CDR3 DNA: TGCAGTGCTAGACGGGACAGGGACTACGAG.

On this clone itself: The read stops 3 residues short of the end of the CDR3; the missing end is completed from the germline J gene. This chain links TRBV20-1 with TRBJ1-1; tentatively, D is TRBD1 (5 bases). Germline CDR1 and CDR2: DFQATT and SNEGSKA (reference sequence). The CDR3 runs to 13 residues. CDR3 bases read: TGCAGTGCTACCTCTACAGCGGGGGGGGAA. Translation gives CSATSTAGGE. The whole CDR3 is CSATSTAGGEAFF.

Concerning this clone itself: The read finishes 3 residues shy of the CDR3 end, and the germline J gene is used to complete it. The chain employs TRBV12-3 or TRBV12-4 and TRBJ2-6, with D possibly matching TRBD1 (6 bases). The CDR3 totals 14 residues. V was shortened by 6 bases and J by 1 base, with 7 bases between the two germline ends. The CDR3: CASRQGSGANVLTF. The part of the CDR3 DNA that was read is TGTGCCAGCAGACAGGGTTCTGGGGCCAACGTC.

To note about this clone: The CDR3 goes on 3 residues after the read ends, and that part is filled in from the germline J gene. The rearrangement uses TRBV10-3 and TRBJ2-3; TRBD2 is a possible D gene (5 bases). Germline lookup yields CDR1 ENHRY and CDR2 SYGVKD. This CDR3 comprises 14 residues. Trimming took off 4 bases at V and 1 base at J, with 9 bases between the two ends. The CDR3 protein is CAISALAGTDTQYF. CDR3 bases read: TGTGCCATCAGTGCCCTAGCAGGCACAGATACG.

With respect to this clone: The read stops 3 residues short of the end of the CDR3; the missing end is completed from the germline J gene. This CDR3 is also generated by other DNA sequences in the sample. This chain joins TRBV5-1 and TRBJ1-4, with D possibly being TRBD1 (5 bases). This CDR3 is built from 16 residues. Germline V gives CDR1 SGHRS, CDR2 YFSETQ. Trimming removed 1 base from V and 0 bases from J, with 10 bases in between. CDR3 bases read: TGCGCCAGCAGCTTGAGTCAGGGAGCAACTAATGAAAAA. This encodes CASSLSQGATNEK. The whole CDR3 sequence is CASSLSQGATNEKLFF.

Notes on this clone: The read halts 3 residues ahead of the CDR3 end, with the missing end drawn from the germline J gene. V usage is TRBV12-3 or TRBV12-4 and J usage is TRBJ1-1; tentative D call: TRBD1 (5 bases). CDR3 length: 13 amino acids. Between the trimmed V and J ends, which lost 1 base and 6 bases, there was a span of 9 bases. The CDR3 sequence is CASSLVGGAEAFF. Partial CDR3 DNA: TGTGCCAGCAGTTTAGTGGGGGGGGCTGAA.

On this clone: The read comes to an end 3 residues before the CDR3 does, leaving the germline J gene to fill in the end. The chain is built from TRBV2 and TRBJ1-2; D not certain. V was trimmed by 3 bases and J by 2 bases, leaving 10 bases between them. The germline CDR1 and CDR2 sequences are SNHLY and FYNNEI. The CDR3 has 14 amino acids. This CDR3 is CASSDPYENYGYTF. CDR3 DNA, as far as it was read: TGTGCCAGCAGTGATCCCTACGAAAACTATGGC.

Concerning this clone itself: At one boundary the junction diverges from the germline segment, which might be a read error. The covered CDR3 bases are TGCGCAAGCAGCGAGGGGGGGGTCGGCAAAGAGACC. Translation: CASSEGGVGKET. The full CDR3 reads CASSEGGVGKETQYF. V is TRBV5-1 and J is TRBJ2-5, with TRBD2 as a possible D gene (7 bases). From the germline J gene comes the end of the CDR3, since the read stops 3 residues before it. This CDR3 has 15 amino acids. CDR1 is SGHRS, CDR2 YFSETQ, per germline. The full variable domain, in which reference TRBV5-1 and TRBJ2-5 provide the parts outside the CDR3, is KAGVTQTPRYLIKTRGQQVTLSCSPISGHRSVSWYQQTPGQGLQFLFEYFSETQRNKGNFPGRFSGRQFSNSRSEMNVSTLELGDSALYLCASSEGGVGKETQYFGPGTRLLVL.

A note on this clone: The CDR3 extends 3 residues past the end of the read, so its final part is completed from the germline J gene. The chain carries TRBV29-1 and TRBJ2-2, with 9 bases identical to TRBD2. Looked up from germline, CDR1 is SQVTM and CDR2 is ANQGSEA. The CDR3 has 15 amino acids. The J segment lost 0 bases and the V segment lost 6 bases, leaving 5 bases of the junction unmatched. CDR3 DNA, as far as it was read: TGCAGCGTGGAGAGCGGGGGGTCGAACACCGGGGAG. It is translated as CSVESGGSNTGE. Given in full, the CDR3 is CSVESGGSNTGELFF.

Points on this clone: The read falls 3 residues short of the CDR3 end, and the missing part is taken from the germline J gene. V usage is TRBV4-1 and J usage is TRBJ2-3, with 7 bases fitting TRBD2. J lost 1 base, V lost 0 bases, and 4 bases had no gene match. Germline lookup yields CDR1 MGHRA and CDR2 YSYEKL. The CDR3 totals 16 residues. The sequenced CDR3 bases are TGCGCCAGCAGCCAAGACCCTGCGGGGGGCACAGATACG. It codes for CASSQDPAGGTDT. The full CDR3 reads CASSQDPAGGTDTQYF.

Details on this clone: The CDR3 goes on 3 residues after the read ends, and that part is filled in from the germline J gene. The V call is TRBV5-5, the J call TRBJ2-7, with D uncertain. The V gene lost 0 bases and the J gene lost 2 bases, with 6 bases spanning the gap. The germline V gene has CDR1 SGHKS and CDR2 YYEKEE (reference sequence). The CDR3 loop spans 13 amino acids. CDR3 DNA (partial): TGTGCCAGCAGCTTGGACAGAGCCTACGAG. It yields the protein CASSLDRAYE. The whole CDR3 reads CASSLDRAYEQYF.

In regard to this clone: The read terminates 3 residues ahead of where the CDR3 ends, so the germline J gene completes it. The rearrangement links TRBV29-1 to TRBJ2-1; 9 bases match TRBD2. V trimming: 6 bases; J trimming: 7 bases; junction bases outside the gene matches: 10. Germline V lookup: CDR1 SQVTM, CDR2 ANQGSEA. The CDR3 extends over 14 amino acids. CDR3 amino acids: CSVPGSGGGNEQFF. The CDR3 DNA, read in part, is TGCAGCGTGCCGGGTAGCGGGGGAGGGAATGAG.

The CDR3 region is CASRNPGQGYGYTF. The DNA read from the CDR3 is TGCGCCAGCAGGAACCCGGGACAGGGATATGGC. This sequence joins TRBV5-1 and TRBJ1-2; 9 nucleotides agree with TRBD1. The CDR3 is cut off 3 residues early in the read; its end comes from the germline J gene. Germline V gene sequence: CDR1 SGHRS, CDR2 YFSETQ. V trimming: 5 bases; J trimming: 5 bases; junction bases outside the gene matches: 7. This CDR3 contains 14 residues.

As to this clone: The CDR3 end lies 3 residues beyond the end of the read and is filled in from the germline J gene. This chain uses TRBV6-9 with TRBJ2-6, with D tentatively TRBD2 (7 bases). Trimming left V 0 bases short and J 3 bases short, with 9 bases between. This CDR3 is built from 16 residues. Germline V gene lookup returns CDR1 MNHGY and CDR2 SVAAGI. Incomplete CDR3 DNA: TGTGCCAGCAGTTATTCGGGGGGGCTTGGGGCCAACGTC. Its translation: CASSYSGGLGANV. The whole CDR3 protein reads CASSYSGGLGANVLTF.

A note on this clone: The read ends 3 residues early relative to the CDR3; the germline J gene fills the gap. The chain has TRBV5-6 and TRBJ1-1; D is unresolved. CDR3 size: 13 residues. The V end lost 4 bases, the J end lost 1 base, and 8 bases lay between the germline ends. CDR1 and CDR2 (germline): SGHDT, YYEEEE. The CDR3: CASSARPNTEAFF. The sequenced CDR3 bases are TGTGCCAGCAGCGCGCGCCCGAACACTGAA.

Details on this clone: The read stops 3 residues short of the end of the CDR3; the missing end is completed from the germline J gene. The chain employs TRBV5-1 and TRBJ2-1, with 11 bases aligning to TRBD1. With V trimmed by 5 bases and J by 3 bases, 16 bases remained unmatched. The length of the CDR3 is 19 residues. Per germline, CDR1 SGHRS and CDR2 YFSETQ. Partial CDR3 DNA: TGCGCCAGCAGACGTGGACAGGGGGCCGGTCATTATTACTACAATGAG. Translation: CASRRGQGAGHYYYNE. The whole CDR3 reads CASRRGQGAGHYYYNEQFF.

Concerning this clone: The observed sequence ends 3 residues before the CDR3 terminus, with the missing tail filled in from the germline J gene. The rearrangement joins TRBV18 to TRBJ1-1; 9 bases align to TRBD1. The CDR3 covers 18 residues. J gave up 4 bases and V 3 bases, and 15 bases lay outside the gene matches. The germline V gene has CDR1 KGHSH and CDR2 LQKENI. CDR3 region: CASSPEITQQGAGTEAFF. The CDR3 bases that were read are TGTGCCAGCTCACCCGAGATTACTCAACAGGGGGCGGGCACTGAA.

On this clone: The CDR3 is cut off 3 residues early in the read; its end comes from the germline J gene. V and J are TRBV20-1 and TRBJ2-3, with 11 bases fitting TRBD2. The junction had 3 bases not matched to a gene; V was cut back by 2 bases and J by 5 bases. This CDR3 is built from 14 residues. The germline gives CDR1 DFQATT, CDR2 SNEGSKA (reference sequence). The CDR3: CSARISGGGDTQYF. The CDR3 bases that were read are TGCAGTGCTAGAATTAGCGGGGGGGGAGATACG.

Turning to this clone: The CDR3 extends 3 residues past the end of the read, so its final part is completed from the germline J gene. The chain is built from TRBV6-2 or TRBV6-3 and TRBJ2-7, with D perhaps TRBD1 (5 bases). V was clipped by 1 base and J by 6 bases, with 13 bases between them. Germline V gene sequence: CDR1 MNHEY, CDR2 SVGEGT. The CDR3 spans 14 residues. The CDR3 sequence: CASSYLQGLGEQYF. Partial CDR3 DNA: TGTGCCAGCAGTTACTTGCAGGGCTTGGGCGAG.

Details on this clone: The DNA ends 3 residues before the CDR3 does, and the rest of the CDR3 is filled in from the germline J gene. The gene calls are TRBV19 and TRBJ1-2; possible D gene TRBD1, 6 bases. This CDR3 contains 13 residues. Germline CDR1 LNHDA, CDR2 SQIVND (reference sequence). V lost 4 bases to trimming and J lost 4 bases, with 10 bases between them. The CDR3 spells CASSSGGGYGYTF. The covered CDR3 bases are TGTGCCAGTAGTAGCGGGGGCGGCTATGGC.

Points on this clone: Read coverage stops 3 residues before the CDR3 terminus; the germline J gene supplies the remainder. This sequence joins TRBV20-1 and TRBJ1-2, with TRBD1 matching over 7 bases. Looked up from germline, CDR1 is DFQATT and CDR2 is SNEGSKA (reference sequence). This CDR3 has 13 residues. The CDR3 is CSARKGQKTGYTF. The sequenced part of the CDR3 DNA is TGCAGTGCTAGAAAGGGACAGAAGACCGGC.

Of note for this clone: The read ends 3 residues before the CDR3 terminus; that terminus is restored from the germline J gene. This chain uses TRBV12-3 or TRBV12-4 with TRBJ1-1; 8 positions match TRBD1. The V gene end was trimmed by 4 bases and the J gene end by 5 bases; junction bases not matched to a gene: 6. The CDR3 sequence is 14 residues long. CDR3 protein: CASSSGGKRTEAFF. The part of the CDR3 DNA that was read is TGTGCCAGCAGTTCAGGGGGCAAGAGAACTGAA.

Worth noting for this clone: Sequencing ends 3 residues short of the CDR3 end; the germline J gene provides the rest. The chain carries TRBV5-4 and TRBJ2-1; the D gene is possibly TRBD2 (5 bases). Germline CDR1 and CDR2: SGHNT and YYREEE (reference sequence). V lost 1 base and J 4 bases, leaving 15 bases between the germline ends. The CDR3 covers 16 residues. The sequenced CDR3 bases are TGTGCCAGCAGCTTGTTCCGGGGAAGGGATTACAATGAG. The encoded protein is CASSLFRGRDYNE. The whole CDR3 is CASSLFRGRDYNEQFF.

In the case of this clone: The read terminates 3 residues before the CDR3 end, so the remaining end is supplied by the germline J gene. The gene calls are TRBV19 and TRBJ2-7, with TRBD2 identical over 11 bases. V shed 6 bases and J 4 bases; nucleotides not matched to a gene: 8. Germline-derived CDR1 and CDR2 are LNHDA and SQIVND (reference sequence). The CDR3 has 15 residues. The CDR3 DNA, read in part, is TGTGCCAGTAGCGAAACTAGCGGGGGAAGGTACGAG. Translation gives CASSETSGGRYE. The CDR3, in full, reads CASSETSGGRYEQYF.